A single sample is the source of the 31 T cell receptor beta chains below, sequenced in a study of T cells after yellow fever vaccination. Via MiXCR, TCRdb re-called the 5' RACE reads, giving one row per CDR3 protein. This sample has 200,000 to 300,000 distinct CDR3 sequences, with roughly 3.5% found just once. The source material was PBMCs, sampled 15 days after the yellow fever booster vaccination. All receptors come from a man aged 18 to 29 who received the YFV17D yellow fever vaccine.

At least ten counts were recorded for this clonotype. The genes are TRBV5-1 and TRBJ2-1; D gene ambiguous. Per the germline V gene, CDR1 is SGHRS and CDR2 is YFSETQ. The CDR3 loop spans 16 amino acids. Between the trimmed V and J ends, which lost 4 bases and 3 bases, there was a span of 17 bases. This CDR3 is CASSHGRVPLYNEQFF. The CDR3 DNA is TGCGCCAGCAGCCACGGACGGGTACCCCTCTACAATGAGCAGTTCTTC. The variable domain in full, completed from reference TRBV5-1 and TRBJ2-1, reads KAGVTQTPRYLIKTRGQQVTLSCSPISGHRSVSWYQQTPGQGLQFLFEYFSETQRNKGNFPGRFSGRQFSNSRSEMNVSTLELGDSALYLCASSHGRVPLYNEQFFGPGTRLTVL.

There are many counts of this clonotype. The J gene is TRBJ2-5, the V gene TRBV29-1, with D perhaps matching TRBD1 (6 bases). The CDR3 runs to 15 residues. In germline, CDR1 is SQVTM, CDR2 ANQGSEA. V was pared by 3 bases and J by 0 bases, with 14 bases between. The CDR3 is CSVESGRGYQETQYF. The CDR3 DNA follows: TGCAGCGTTGAGTCCGGTAGGGGGTACCAAGAGACCCAGTACTTC. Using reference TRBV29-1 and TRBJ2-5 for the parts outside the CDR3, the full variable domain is SAVISQKPSRDICQRGTSLTIQCQVDSQVTMMFWYRQQPGQSLTLIATANQGSEATYESGFVIDKFPISRPNLTFSTLTVSNMSPEDSSIYLCSVESGRGYQETQYFGPGTRLLVL.

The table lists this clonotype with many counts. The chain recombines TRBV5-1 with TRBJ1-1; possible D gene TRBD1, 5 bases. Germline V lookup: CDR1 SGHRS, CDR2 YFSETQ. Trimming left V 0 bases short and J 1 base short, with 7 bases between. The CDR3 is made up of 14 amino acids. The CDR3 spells CASSLAGKNTEAFF. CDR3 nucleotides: TGCGCCAGCAGCTTGGCAGGGAAGAACACTGAAGCTTTCTTT.

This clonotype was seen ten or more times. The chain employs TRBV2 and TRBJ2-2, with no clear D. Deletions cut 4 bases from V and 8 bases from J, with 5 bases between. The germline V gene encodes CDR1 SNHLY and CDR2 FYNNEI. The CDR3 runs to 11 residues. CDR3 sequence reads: CASSVSGELFF. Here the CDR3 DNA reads TGTGCCAGCAGTGTTTCGGGGGAGCTGTTTTTT.

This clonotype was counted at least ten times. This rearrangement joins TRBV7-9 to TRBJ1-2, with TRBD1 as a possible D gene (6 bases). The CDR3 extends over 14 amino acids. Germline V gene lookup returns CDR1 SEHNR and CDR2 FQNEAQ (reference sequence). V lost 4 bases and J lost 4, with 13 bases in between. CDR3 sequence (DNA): TGTGCCAGCAGCTCTGTAGGGGGGGGCTATGGCTACACCTTC. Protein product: CASSSVGGGYGYTF.

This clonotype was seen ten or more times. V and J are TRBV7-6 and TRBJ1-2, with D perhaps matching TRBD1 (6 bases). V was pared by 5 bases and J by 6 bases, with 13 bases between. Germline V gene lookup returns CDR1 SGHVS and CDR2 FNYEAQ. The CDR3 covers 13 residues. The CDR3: CASSNTGRNGYTF. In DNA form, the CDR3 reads TGTGCCAGCAGCAACACAGGGAGGAATGGCTACACCTTC.

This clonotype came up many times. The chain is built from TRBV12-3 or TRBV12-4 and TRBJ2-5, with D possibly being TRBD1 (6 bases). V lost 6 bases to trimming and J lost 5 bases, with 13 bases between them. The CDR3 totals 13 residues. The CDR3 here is CASSPQGGETQYF. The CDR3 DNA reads TGTGCCAGCAGCCCACAGGGTGGGGAGACCCAGTACTTC.

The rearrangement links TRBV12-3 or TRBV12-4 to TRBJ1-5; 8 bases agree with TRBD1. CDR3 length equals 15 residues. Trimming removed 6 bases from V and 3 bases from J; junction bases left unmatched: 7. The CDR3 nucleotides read TGTGCCAGCAGCCTGGGACAGGTGGACAATCAGCCCCAGCATTTT. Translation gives CASSLGQVDNQPQHF.

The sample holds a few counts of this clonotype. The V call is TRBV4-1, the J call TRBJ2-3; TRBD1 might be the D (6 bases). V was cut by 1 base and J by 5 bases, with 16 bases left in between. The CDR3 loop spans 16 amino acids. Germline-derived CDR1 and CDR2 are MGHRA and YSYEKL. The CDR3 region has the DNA TGCGCCAGCAGCCAAGTTGCCGGGACACGAGAAGATACGCAGTATTTT. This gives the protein CASSQVAGTREDTQYF.

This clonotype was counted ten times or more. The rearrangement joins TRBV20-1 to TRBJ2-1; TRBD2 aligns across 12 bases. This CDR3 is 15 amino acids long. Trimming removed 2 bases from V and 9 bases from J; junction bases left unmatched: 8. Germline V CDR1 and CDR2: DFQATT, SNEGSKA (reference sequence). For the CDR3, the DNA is TGCAGTGCTAGAATATGGGCTAGCGGGGGGGGTGAGCAGTTCTTC. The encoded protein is CSARIWASGGGEQFF.

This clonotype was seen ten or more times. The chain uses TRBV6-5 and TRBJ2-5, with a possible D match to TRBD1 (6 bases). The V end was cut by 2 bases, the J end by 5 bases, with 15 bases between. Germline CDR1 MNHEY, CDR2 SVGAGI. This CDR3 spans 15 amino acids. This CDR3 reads CASSYGGGLGETQYF. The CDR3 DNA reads TGTGCCAGCAGTTACGGGGGCGGCCTCGGGGAGACCCAGTACTTC.

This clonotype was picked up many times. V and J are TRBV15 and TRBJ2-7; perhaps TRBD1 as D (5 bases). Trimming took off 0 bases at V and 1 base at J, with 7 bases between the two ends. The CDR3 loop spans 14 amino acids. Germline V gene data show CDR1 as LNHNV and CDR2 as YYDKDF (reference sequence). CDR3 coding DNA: TGTGCCACCAGCAGAGATAGGGGTTCCTACGAGCAGTACGTC. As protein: CATSRDRGSYEQYV.

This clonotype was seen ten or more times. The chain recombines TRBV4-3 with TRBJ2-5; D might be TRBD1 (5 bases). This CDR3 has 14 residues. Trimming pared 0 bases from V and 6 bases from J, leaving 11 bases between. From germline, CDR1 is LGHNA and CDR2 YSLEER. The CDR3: CASSQDTGVKTQYF. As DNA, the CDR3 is TGCGCCAGCAGCCAAGATACAGGAGTGAAGACCCAGTACTTC.

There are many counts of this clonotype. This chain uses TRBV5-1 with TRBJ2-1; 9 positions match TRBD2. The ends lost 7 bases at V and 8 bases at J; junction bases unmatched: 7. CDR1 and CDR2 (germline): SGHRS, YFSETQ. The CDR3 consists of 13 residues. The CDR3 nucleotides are TGCGCCAGCGGGACTAGCCCTAGAGATGAGCAGTTCTTC. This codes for CASGTSPRDEQFF.

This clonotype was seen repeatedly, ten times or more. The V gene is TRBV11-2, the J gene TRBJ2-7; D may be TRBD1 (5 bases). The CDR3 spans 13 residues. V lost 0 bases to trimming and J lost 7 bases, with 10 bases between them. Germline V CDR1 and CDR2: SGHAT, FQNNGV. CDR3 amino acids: CASSLEGAIEQYV. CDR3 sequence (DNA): TGTGCCAGCAGCTTAGAAGGGGCCATTGAGCAGTACGTC.

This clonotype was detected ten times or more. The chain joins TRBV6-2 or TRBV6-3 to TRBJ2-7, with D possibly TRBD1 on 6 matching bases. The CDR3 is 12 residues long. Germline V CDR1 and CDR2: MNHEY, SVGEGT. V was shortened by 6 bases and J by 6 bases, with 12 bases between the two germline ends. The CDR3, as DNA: TGTGCCAGCAGCCCCCCAGGGGTCGAGCAGTACGTC. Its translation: CASSPPGVEQYV.

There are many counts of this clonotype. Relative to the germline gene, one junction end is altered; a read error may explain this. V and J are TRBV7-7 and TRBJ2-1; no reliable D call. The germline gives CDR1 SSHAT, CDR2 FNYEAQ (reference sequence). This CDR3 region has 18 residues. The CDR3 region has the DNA TGTGCTAGCAGCTTAGGTTTGCCAGAGGCCAACTCCTACAATGAGCAGTTCTTC. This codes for CASSLGLPEANSYNEQFF.

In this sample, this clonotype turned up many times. The DNA of the CDR3 is TGTGCCAGCAGCATTCTCTTGAACACTGAAGCTTTCTTT. It is translated as CASSILLNTEAFF. The chain couples TRBV5-5 to TRBJ1-1; D not certain. CDR1 is SGHKS, CDR2 YYEKEE, per germline (reference sequence). Trimming left V 4 bases short and J 0 bases short, with 7 bases between. This CDR3 is built from 13 residues.

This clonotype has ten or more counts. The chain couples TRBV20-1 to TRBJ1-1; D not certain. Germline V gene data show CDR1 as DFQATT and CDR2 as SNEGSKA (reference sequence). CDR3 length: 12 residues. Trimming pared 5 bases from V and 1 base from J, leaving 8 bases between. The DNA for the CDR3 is TGCAGTGCTCTCGGCGGGAACACTGAAGCTTTCTTT. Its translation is CSALGGNTEAFF.

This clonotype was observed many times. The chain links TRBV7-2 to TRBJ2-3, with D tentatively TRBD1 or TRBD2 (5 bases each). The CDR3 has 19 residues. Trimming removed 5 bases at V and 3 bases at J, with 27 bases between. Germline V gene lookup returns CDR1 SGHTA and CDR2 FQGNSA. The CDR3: CASSLWPHSRGEATDTQYF. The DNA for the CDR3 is TGTGCCAGCAGCCTATGGCCCCACAGCAGAGGGGAAGCAACAGATACGCAGTATTTT. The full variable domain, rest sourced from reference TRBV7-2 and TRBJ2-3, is GAGVSQSPSNKVTEKGKDVELRCDPISGHTALYWYRQSLGQGLEFLIYFQGNSAPDKSGLPSDRFSAERTGGSVSTLTIQRTQQEDSAVYLCASSLWPHSRGEATDTQYFGPGTRLTVL.

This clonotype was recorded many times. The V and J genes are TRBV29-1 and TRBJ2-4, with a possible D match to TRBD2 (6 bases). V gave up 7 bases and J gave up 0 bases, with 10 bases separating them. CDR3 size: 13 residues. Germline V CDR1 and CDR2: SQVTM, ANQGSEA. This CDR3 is CSAAGLAKNIQYF. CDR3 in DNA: TGCAGCGCCGCGGGACTAGCCAAAAACATTCAGTACTTC.

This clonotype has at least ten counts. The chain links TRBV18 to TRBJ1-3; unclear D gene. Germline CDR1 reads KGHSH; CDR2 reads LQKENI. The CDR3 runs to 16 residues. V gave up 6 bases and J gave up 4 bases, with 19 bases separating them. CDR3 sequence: CASSPPGPALGNTIYF. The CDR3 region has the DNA TGTGCCAGCTCCCCTCCGGGCCCAGCGCTAGGAAACACCATATATTTT. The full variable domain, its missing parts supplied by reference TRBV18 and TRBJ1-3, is NAGVMQNPRHLVRRRGQEARLRCSPMKGHSHVYWYRQLPEEGLKFMVYLQKENIIDESGMPKERFSAEFPKEGPSILRIQQVVRGDSAAYFCASSPPGPALGNTIYFGEGSWLTVV.

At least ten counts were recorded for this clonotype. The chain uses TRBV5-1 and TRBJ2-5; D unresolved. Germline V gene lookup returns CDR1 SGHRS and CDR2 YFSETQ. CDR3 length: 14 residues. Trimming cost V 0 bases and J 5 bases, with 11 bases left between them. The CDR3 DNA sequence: TGCGCCAGCAGCTTGGCTCGGGTCGTGGAGACCCAGTACTTC. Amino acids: CASSLARVVETQYF.

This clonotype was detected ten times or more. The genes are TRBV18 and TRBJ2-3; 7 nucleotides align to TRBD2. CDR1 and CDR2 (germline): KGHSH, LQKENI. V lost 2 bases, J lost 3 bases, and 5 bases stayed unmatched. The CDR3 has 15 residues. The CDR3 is CASSPSKGGTDTQYF. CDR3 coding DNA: TGTGCCAGCTCACCATCAAAGGGAGGGACAGATACGCAGTATTTT. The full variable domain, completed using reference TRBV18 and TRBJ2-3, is NAGVMQNPRHLVRRRGQEARLRCSPMKGHSHVYWYRQLPEEGLKFMVYLQKENIIDESGMPKERFSAEFPKEGPSILRIQQVVRGDSAAYFCASSPSKGGTDTQYFGPGTRLTVL.

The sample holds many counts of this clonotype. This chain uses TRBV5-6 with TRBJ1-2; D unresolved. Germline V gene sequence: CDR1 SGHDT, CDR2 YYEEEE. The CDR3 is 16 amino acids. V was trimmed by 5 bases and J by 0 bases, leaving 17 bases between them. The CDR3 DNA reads TGTGCCAGCAGTCGGAAATGGCGGCCGGCTAACTATGGCTACACCTTC. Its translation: CASSRKWRPANYGYTF.

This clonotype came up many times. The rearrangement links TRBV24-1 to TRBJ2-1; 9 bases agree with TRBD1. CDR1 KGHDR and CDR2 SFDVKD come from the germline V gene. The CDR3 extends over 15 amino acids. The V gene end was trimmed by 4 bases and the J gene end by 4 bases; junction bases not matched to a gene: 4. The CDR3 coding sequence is TGTGCCACCAGTGAGGGCGGACAGGGGTACAATGAGCAGTTCTTC. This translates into CATSEGGQGYNEQFF.

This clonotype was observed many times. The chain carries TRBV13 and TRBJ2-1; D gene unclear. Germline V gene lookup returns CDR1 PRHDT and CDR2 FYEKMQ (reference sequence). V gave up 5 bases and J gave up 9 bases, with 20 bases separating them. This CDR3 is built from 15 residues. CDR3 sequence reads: CASSEALVVDSEQFF. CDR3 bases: TGTGCCAGCAGCGAGGCCCTAGTTGTGGATAGTGAGCAGTTCTTC.

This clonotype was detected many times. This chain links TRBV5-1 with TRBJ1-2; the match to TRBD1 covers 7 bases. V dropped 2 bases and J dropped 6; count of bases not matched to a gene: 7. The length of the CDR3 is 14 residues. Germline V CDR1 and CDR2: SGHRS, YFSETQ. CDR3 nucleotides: TGCGCCAGCAGCTTCAATGACAGGGAAGATGGCTACACCTTC. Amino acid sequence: CASSFNDREDGYTF.

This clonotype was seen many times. The CDR3 DNA sequence: TGCGCCAGCACCCCAATCTCGGGCACAGATACGCAGTATTTT. Its translation: CASTPISGTDTQYF. This rearrangement joins TRBV5-1 to TRBJ2-3; D gene unclear. This CDR3 is built from 14 residues. Deletions cut 6 bases from V and 1 base from J, with 12 bases between. Germline-derived CDR1 and CDR2 are SGHRS and YFSETQ.

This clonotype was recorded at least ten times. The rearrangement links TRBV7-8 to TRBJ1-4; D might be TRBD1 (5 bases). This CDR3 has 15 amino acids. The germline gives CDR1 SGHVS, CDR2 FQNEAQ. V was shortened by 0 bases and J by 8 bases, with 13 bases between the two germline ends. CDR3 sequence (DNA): TGTGCCAGCAGCTTAGCGCGGGCAGGGAGGGAAAAACTGTTTTTT. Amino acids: CASSLARAGREKLFF.

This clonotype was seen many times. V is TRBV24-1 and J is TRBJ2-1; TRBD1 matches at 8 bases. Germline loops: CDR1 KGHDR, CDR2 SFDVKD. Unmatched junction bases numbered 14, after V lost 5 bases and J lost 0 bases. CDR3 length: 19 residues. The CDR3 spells CATSVTGTGHLSSYNEQFF. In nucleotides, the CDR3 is TGTGCCACCAGTGTTACCGGGACAGGCCACCTTAGCTCCTACAATGAGCAGTTCTTC.